Listed here are 3 T cell receptor beta chains from one sample, sequenced in a study of identical twins. TCRdb re-called the 5' RACE reads through MiXCR, storing one row per CDR3 protein. The sample consists of around 960,000 distinct CDR3 sequences, 12% of them appearing once. Another study also made use of these data, one on yellow fever vaccine responses in identical twins.

The specimen sequenced was PBMCs. All receptors come from a woman aged 18 to 35 in good health.

The chain is built from TRBV7-6 and TRBJ2-5; no firm D call. There are 17 residues in the CDR3. Trimming stripped 3 bases from V and 0 bases from J, with 17 bases between. Germline-derived CDR1 and CDR2 are SGHVS and FNYEAQ. In DNA, the CDR3 is TGTGCCAGCAGCTTCGGATCTTTGGGCGGCTACCAAGAGACCCAGTACTTC. Its translation: CASSFGSLGGYQETQYF.

The rearrangement links TRBV10-3 to TRBJ2-1; D gene ambiguous. V shed 7 bases and J shed 0 bases, with 19 bases lying between them. The CDR3 has 17 amino acids. CDR1 ENHRY and CDR2 SYGVKD come from the germline V gene. CDR3 nucleotides: TGTGCCATCAAGCCTAGTTTTCGACTGGGCTCCTACAATGAGCAGTTCTTC. As protein: CAIKPSFRLGSYNEQFF.

The V gene is TRBV6-5, the J gene TRBJ2-7, with D uncertain. The CDR3 totals 14 residues. CDR1 and CDR2 from the germline V gene are MNHEY and SVGAGI. The V gene lost 0 bases and the J gene lost 3 bases, with 9 bases spanning the gap. This CDR3 is CASSYSRTGYEQYV. CDR3 nucleotide sequence: TGTGCCAGCAGTTACTCGAGGACCGGCTACGAGCAGTACGTC.